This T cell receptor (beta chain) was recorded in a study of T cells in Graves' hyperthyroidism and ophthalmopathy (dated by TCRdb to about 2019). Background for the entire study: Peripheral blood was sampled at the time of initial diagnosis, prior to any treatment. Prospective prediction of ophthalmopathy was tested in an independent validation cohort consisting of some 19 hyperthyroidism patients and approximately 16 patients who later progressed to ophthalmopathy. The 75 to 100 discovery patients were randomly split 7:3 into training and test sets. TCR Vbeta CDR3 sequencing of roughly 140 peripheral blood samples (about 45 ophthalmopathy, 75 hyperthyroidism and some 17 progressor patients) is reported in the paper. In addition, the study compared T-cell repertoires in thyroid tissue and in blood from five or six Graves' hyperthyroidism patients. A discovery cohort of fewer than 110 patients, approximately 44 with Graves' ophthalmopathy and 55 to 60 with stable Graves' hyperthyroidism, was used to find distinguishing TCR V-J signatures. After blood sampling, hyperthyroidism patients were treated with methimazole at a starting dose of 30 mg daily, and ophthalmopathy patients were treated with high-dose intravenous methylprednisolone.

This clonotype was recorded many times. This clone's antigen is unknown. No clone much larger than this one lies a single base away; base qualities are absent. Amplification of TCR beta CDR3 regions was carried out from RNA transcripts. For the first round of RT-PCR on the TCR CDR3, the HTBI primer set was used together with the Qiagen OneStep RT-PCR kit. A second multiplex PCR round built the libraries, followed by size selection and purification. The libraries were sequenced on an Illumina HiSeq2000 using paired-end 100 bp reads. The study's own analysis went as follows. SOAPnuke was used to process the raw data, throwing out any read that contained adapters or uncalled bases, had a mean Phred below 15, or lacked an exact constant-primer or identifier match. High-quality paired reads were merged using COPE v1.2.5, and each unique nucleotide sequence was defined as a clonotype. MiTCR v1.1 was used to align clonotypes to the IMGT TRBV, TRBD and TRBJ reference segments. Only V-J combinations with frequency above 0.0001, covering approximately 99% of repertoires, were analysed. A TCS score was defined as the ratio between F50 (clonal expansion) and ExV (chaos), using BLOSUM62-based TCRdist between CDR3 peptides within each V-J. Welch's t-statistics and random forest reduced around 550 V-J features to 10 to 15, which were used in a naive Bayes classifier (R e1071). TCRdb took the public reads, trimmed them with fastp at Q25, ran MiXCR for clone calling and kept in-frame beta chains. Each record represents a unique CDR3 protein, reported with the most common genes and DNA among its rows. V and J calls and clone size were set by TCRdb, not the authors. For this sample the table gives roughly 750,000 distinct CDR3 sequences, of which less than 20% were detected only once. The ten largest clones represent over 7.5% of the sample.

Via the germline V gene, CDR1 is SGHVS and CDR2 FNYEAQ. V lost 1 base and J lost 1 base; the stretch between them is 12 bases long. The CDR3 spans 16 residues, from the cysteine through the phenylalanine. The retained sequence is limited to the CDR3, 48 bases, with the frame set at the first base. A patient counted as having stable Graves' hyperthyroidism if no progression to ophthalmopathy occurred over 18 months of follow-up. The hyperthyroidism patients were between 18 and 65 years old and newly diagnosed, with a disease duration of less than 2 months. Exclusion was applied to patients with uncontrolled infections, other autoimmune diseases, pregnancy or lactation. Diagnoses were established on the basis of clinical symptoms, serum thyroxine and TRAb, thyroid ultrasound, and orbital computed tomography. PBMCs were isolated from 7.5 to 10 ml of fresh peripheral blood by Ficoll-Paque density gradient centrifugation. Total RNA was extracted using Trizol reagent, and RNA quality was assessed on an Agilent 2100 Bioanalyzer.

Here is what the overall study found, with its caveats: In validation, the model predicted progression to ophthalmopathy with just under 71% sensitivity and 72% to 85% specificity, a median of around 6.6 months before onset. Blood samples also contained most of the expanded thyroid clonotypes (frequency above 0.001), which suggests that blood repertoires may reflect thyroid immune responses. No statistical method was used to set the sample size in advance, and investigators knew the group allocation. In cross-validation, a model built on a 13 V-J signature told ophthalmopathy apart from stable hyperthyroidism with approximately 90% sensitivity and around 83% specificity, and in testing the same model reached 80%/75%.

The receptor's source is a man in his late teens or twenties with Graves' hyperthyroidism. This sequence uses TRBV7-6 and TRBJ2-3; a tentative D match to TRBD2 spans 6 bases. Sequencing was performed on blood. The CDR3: CASSLVGTLGTDTQYF. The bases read TGTGCCAGCAGCTTAGTGGGGACTCTGGGCACAGATACGCAGTATTTT.